Sequencing of this T cell receptor (beta chain) was carried out in a study of Tregs in tolerant kidney transplant recipients (dated by TCRdb to between 2018 and 2021). A note on the overall study: Before combined kidney and bone marrow transplantation, this study identified donor-specific regulatory T cells using TCRbeta sequencing and then followed those same cells after transplant.

Here is what the overall study found, with its caveats: Donor-specific Treg expansion was found to exceed global Treg expansion in tolerant patients, suggesting antigen-driven rather than nonspecific expansion. Biological reproducibility was not directly assessed, although technical replication error appeared to be minimal. PCR primers changed over time for some patients, so nucleotide-level comparison across those patients' samples was not possible. Expanding Tregs with activated donor B cells appeared to identify the most biologically relevant and donor-specific TCRbeta repertoire. Because the study included only a small number of patients, the results must be confirmed in larger populations and under other immunosuppression protocols.

In regard to this clone: This clone's antigen is unknown. Base qualities are not recorded, but no much larger clone differs from it by a single base.

The CDR3 has 13 amino acids, counting the end cysteine and phenylalanine. Just CDR3 DNA is preserved here, 39 bases in frame from base 1. The trim is 4 bases for V and 7 bases for J, with a gap of 14 bases between the germline ends. For CDR1 and CDR2, the germline V gene lists SGHDN and FVKESK. Genomic DNA was extracted from sorted cells with the QIAGEN DNeasy Blood and Tissue Kit for TCRbeta CDR3 sequencing. High-throughput TCRbeta CDR3 sequencing, which included PCR amplification with bias correction and internal controls, was done commercially through immunoSEQ. The paper's processing steps were these. Unique productive TCRbeta sequences were defined by CDR3 nucleotide sequence where primers matched, otherwise by CDR3 amino acid sequence with Vbeta and Jbeta genes. As a correction for sorting error, sequences shared between sorted populations at a frequency ratio of 2:1 or less were discarded, and the remaining shared sequences were assigned to the higher population. Donor-reactive sequences were defined as at least 5-fold expanded in CFSE-low cells versus unstimulated cells, with frequency of at least 0.01% in CFSE-low cells. Jensen-Shannon divergence, calculated on the top 100 TCRbeta sequences ranked by frequency, was used to quantify repertoire divergence. For any sample with multiple sequencing runs, sorting error was corrected in each run separately before the runs were pooled. TCRdb limited this immuneACCESS table to in-frame rearrangements with V and J called. A share of clones is missing; checked studies link under half to unresolved V genes, and the rest is unexplained. For V, J and clone size, that table is used; D and trimming come from the DNA. Here the sample has about 50,000 clones; roughly 90% occur a single time. The leading ten clones occupy 15% to 18% of the sample.

Related donors were used in the transplants with nonmyeloablative bone marrow transplantation, and mixed chimerism was transient in the human trials. Thawed PBMCs were FACS-sorted into unstimulated Tregs (CD4+CD25+CD127-), CD4+ non-Tregs (CD4+CD25-), CD4 cells and CD8 cells. Patients were a few combined kidney and bone marrow transplant recipients from the ITN036ST trial, and only these trial subjects had samples available. Healthy control blood was separated into PBMCs by Ficoll density gradient and cryopreserved, and patient PBMCs were collected both before and after transplant. Here the chain combines TRBV14 and TRBJ2-7, with the D gene call left open. Sequences were derived from CD8+ T cells from blood (PBMCs), sampled 12 months after the transplant. This TCR came from a human patient who received a combined kidney and bone marrow transplant. After transplantation, some T cells may belong to the graft donor instead of the recipient. The CDR3 reads CASSLLPGKEQYF. The DNA sequence is as follows: TGTGCCAGCAGCCTCCTCCCAGGCAAAGAGCAGTACTTC. With the portions outside the CDR3 filled from the reference TRBV14 and TRBJ2-7 genes, the complete variable region becomes EAGVTQFPSHSVIEKGQTVTLRCDPISGHDNLYWYRRVMGKEIKFLLHFVKESKQDESGMPNNRFLAERTGGTYSTLKVQPAELEDSGVYFCASSLLPGKEQYFGPGTRLTVT.